One sample yielded the 3 T cell receptor beta chains listed below, sequenced in a study of blood T cell repertoires in COVID-19. Some clones are missing from TCRdb's copy, which holds only in-frame ones; the method was immunoSEQ multiplex PCR. Among 300,000 or so clones, 90% were seen once, and the ten largest hold approximately 2.5%. Sample: PBMCs or T cells enriched from blood (not recorded which). The receptors come from a man between 60 and 75 years old who had recovered from COVID-19.

The chain employs TRBV28 and TRBJ1-6, with D perhaps TRBD1 (6 bases). The V end lost 5 bases, the J end lost 8 bases, and 16 bases lay between the germline ends. Germline V lookup: CDR1 MDHEN, CDR2 SYDVKM. The CDR3 totals 15 residues. This CDR3 is CASSGNRAGDSPLHF. CDR3 in DNA: TGTGCCAGCAGTGGAAACAGGGCAGGGGATTCACCCCTCCACTTT.

The J gene is TRBJ1-6, the V gene TRBV2, with a tentative D call TRBD1 (5 bases). The CDR3 contains 15 residues. V lost 1 base and J 7 bases, leaving 11 bases between the germline ends. Germline loops: CDR1 SNHLY, CDR2 FYNNEI. In DNA form, the CDR3 reads TGTGCCAGCAGTGAAGTCTCGACAGCCAATTCACCCCTCCACTTT. Its translation is CASSEVSTANSPLHF.

The genes are TRBV19 and TRBJ1-6; 10 bases line up with TRBD1. The V and J ends lost 1 base and 9 bases, in that order; junction bases with no gene match: 3. CDR3 size: 15 residues. The V gene's germline CDR1 is LNHDA and CDR2 SQIVND (reference sequence). CDR3 bases: TGTGCCAGTAGTATAGTGACAGGGGGCAGTTCACCCCTCCACTTT. It codes for CASSIVTGGSSPLHF.